This T cell receptor beta chain is drawn from a study of blood T cell repertoires in COVID-19. Sequencing was performed with immunoSEQ multiplex PCR; in TCRdb, only in-frame clones are kept and a portion is missing. The table shows about 8,400 clones, with 85% to 90% occurring only once. Trimming shortened V by 1 base and J by 1 base, and 10 bases separated the two germline ends. The CDR3 contains 15 residues. Germline V lookup: CDR1 SGHAT, CDR2 FQNNGV. The chain joins TRBV11-2 to TRBJ1-1; D might be TRBD1 (5 bases). The sequencing sample was made of peripheral blood. This receptor was taken from a man in his 60s with acute or convalescent COVID-19. In DNA form, the CDR3 reads TGTGCCAGCAGCTTAGTCCCCACAGGGAACACTGAAGCTTTCTTT. Its translation is CASSLVPTGNTEAFF.